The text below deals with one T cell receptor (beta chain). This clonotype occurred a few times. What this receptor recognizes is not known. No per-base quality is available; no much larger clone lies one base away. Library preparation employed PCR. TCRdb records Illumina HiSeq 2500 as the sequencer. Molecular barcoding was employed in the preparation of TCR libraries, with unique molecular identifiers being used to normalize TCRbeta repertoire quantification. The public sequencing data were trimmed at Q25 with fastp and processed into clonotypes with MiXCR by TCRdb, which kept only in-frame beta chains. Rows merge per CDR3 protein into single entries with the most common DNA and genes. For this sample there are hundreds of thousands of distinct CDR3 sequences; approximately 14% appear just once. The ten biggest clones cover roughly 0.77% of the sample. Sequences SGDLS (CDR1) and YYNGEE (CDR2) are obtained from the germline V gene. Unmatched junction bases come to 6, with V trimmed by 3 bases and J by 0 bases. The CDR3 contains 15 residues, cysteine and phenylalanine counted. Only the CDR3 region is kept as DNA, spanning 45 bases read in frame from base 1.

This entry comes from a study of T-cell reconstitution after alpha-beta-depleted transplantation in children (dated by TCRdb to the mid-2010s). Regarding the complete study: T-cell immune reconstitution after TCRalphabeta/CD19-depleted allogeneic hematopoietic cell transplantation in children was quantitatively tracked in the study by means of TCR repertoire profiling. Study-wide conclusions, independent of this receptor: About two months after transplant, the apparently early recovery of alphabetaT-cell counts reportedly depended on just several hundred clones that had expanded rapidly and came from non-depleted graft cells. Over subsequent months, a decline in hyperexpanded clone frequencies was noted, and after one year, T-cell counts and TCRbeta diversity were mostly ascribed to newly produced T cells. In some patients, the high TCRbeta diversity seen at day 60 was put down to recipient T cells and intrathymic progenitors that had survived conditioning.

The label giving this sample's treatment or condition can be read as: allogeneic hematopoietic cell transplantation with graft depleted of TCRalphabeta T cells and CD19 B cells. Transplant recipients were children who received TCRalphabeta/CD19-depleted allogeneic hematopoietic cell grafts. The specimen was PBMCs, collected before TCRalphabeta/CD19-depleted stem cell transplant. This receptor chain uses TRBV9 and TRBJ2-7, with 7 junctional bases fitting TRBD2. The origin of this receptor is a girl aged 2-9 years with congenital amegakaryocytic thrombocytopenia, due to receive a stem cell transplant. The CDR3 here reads CASSETGTTSYEQYF. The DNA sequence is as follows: TGTGCCAGCAGCGAAACCGGGACTACCTCCTACGAGCAGTACTTC. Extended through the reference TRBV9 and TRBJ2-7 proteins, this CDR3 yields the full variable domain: DSGVTQTPKHLITATGQRVTLRCSPRSGDLSVYWYQQSLDQGLQFLIQYYNGEERAKGNILERFSAQQFPDLHSELNLSSLELGDSALYFCASSETGTTSYEQYFGPGTRLTVT.